This TCR beta chain was captured by sequencing in a study of TIL therapy for anti-PD-1-resistant metastatic lung cancer. About the research overall: Median tumor PD-L1 proportion score was roughly 5.8%. Median tumor mutation burden was under 1.9 mutations per megabase.

This was the immunoSEQ v3 assay. Some clones are missing from TCRdb's copy, which holds only in-frame ones; the method was immunoSEQ multiplex PCR. The top ten clones hold 6% to 8.5% of a sample with tens of thousands of clones, about 69% of them seen once. Germline V CDR1 and CDR2: SNHLY, FYNNEI. The CDR3 loop spans 14 amino acids. V lost 11 bases and J 0 bases, leaving 13 bases between the germline ends. Study-wide results and limits: TIL clonotype persistence in blood showed no apparent association with response.

Sample time point: pre-treatment sample, taken before nivolumab and TIL therapy. Turning to this clone: What it binds is not known.

This receptor was identified in a person aged 25-80 years with non-small cell lung cancer. The J gene is TRBJ1-4, the V gene TRBV2; D ambiguous. This sample comprised blood, obtained at baseline. In nucleotides, the CDR3 is TGTGCCGTCTCTCGACGGTCAACTAATGAAAAACTGTTTTTT. Its translation is CAVSRRSTNEKLFF.